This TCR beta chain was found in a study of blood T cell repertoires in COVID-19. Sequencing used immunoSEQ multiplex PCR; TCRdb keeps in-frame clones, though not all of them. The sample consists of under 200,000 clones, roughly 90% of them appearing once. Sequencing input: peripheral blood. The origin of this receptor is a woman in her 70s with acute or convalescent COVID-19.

The CDR3 sequence: CASSIRAGGDTGELFF. DNA for the CDR3: TGTGCCAGTAGTATCCGAGCGGGAGGTGACACCGGGGAGCTGTTTTTT. The V gene is TRBV19, the J gene TRBJ2-2; TRBD2 aligns across 9 bases. The CDR3 is 16 amino acids. The trim removed 3 bases at V and 3 bases at J, leaving 5 bases unmatched. CDR1 LNHDA and CDR2 SQIVND come from the germline V gene (reference sequence).